Listed below are T cell receptor beta chains from one sample, sequenced in a study of T cells after yellow fever vaccination. Using its own MiXCR run on the 5' RACE reads, TCRdb lists one record per CDR3 protein. The table lists approximately 600,000 distinct CDR3 sequences, approximately 13% of them singletons, with under 15% in the top ten. This material consisted of PBMCs, taken on the day of the yellow fever booster vaccination. The source is a man aged 25 to 40 who received the YFV17D yellow fever vaccine. CDR3s include the opening cysteine and the closing phenylalanine or tryptophan. The D gene is left open where the match is weak. Clone size is stated in some rows and not others, as once, few, many or a class when expanded.

v_call	clone_size	d_call	j_call	cdr3_nt	cdr3_aa
TRBV14	many	.	TRBJ1-1	TGTGCCAGCAGCCAGGGCCTTCGAGAAATTAGAGCTTTCTTT	CASSQGLREIRAFF
TRBV20-1	many	TRBD1	TRBJ1-2	TGCAGTCCTCGGGCAGGGGGCGCTTATGGCTACACCTTC	CSPRAGGAYGYTF
TRBV18	.	.	TRBJ1-4	TGTGCCAGCTCACCACCGGACAGCTCGAATGAAAAACTGTTTTTT	CASSPPDSSNEKLFF
TRBV9	.	TRBD2	TRBJ2-7	TGTGCCAGCAGCCCAGCGGGAGCCCGCTCCTACGAGCAGTACTTC	CASSPAGARSYEQYF
TRBV20-1	.	TRBD2	TRBJ2-7	TGCAGTGCCGAACCGGGACTAACGGGTCTGGGGCAGTACTTC	CSAEPGLTGLGQYF
TRBV6-2/TRBV6-3	.	.	TRBJ1-1	TGTGCCAGCAGTTACGGTGGAGGGGACACTGAAGCTTTCTTT	CASSYGGGDTEAFF
TRBV20-1	few	TRBD2	TRBJ2-7	TGCAGTGCTAGAGATTGGGAGCGGGAGGGCCCGTACGAGCAGTACTTC	CSARDWEREGPYEQYF
TRBV5-1	few	TRBD1	TRBJ2-2	TGCGCCAGCAGCGAAACAACAGGGGCCGGGGAGCTGTTTTTT	CASSETTGAGELFF
TRBV19	.	.	TRBJ2-2	TGTGCCAGTACCTCAGGGAGAGAGAAAACCGGGGAGCTGTTTTTT	CASTSGREKTGELFF
TRBV7-8	.	.	TRBJ2-3	TGTGCCAGCAGCCCATCTTATCCCCGGGATACGCAGTATTTT	CASSPSYPRDTQYF
TRBV25-1	few	.	TRBJ2-1	TGTGCCAGCAGTGAATCCAGGGTCCGCAATGAGCAGTTCTTC	CASSESRVRNEQFF
TRBV9	.	.	TRBJ2-6	TGTGCCAGCGCCCCAGGGGTAAATGGGGCCAACGTCCTGACTTTC	CASAPGVNGANVLTF
TRBV20-1	.	TRBD2	TRBJ2-5	TGCAGTGCGCCGGGACTAGTCTTAGGGACCCAGTACTTC	CSAPGLVLGTQYF
TRBV9	few	.	TRBJ1-1	TGTGCCAGCAGCGCCAACAGGGATTTCCGCACTGAAGCTTTCTTT	CASSANRDFRTEAFF
TRBV25-1	many	.	TRBJ2-5	TGTGCCAGCAGTAACGATATGGTCGAGACCCAGTACTTC	CASSNDMVETQYF
TRBV23-1	few	.	TRBJ2-5	TGCGCCAGCGGCACTCTCGGGGGCCAGTACCAAGAGACCCAGTACTTC	CASGTLGGQYQETQYF
TRBV7-2	many	TRBD2	TRBJ2-7	TGTGCCAGCAGCGCGAGTTTTTCCCCGGGACTAGCTTTTGCCTACGAGCAGTACTTC	CASSASFSPGLAFAYEQYF
TRBV30	.	TRBD1	TRBJ2-7	TGTGCCTGGAGTGGATCAAGGGACAGGGCCTACGAGCAGTACTTC	CAWSGSRDRAYEQYF
TRBV7-9	few	.	TRBJ2-5	TGTGCCAGCAGCAATGCGGGGGAGACCCAGTACTTC	CASSNAGETQYF
TRBV7-2	few	.	TRBJ1-2	TGTGCCAGCAGCTTGCGAGCCCAGCCTTGGAAGGGGGGCTATGGCTACACCTTC	CASSLRAQPWKGGYGYTF
TRBV6-5	.	TRBD2	TRBJ2-1	TGTGCCAGCAATTGGGGGACTAGCGCAAGGGAGCAGTTCTTC	CASNWGTSAREQFF
TRBV7-2	few	.	TRBJ2-1	TGTGCCAGCAGCTTAGCGGCGGGGAGCTCCTACAATGAGCAGTTCTTC	CASSLAAGSSYNEQFF
TRBV7-6	.	TRBD1	TRBJ2-7	TGTGCCAGCAGCGCCCGGGACAGGCCCTACGAGCAGTACTTC	CASSARDRPYEQYF
TRBV7-2	few	.	TRBJ1-2	TGTGCCAGCAGCTTACTTGGGGGTAGCGGCTACACCTTC	CASSLLGGSGYTF
TRBV4-3	.	.	TRBJ2-1	TGCGCCAGCAGCCAACTCAAGGACTACAACAATGAGCAGTTCTTC	CASSQLKDYNNEQFF
TRBV18	.	TRBD2	TRBJ2-1	TGTGCCAGCTCACTGGATTTCGGGACTAGCTTCAATGAGCAGTTCTTC	CASSLDFGTSFNEQFF
TRBV12-3/TRBV12-4	few	.	TRBJ2-3	TGTGCCAGCATGGCAGGGGACGGGGATACGCAGTATTTT	CASMAGDGDTQYF
TRBV9	.	.	TRBJ2-1	TGTGCCAGCAGCGTAGTGGAAGGGTTGATGAATGAGCAGTTCTTC	CASSVVEGLMNEQFF
TRBV20-1	few	.	TRBJ2-3	TGCAGTGCTAGGGGACAATTGGGAGATACGCAGTATTTT	CSARGQLGDTQYF
TRBV6-6	few	.	TRBJ1-3	TGTGCCAGCAGCCAGGCCGGAAACACCATATATTTT	CASSQAGNTIYF
TRBV29-1	few	.	TRBJ2-1	TGCAGCGTTGAAGGCGGACACAGGATCTCCTACAATGAGCAGTTCTTC	CSVEGGHRISYNEQFF
TRBV19	.	TRBD2	TRBJ2-7	TGTGCCAGTAGGGTATCTAGCGGGACAATCGAGCAGTACTTC	CASRVSSGTIEQYF
TRBV6-2/TRBV6-3	once	TRBD2	TRBJ2-7	TGTGCCAGCGGGCGGGAGAGCCTCGAGCAGTACTTC	CASGRESLEQYF
TRBV5-1	few	.	TRBJ2-3	TGCGCCAGCAGACCACGGCCCGGGGATACGCAGTATTTT	CASRPRPGDTQYF
TRBV7-2	few	.	TRBJ2-1	TGTGCCAGCAGCTCGGGGACGCACGCAGGAGCGGAGTTCTTC	CASSSGTHAGAEFF
TRBV29-1	.	TRBD1	TRBJ2-7	TGCAGCGTTGCCTTCGGGACAGGGGGCTGGGAGCAGTACTTC	CSVAFGTGGWEQYF
TRBV6-5	few	.	TRBJ2-1	TGTGCCAGCAGTTACTCGAAGTCTAGCGAGTACAATGAGCAGTTCTTC	CASSYSKSSEYNEQFF
TRBV3-1	.	.	TRBJ2-7	TGTGCCTCCACCCAAGTCGGATTCCCATCCTACGAGCAGTACTTC	CASTQVGFPSYEQYF
TRBV9	.	TRBD2	TRBJ2-1	TGTGCCAGCAGCATAAGACTGCTAGCGGAGGTGGGCGATGAGCAGTTCTTC	CASSIRLLAEVGDEQFF
TRBV28	few	TRBD1	TRBJ1-1	TGTGCCAGCAGATCGGGACAGCCAAACACTGAAGCTTTCTTT	CASRSGQPNTEAFF
TRBV29-1	.	TRBD1	TRBJ1-2	TGCAGCGTTGATAGGGACAGGGCCGGACACACCTTC	CSVDRDRAGHTF
TRBV5-1	.	TRBD2	TRBJ2-1	TGCGCCAGCAGCTTGGAAGGGCGGGAGGGTAATGAGCAGTTCTTC	CASSLEGREGNEQFF
TRBV12-3/TRBV12-4	few	TRBD1	TRBJ2-1	TGTGCCAGCAGCAGGGACAGGGTGAACAATGAGCAGTTCTTC	CASSRDRVNNEQFF
TRBV12-5	.	.	TRBJ1-4	TGTGCTAGTGGTTTGGGAGGTGCTAGTGAAAAACTGTTTTTT	CASGLGGASEKLFF
TRBV12-3/TRBV12-4	few	.	TRBJ2-1	TGTGCCAGCACCCCTCCGGGGCAGTTCTTC	CASTPPGQFF
TRBV6-5	few	.	TRBJ2-2	TGTGCCAGCAGTTGGGTTGGCGTAGACGGGGAGCTGTTTTTT	CASSWVGVDGELFF